In this sample, the clone carrying this T cell receptor beta chain turned up a few times. The target antigen is unknown. This sample stems from a study of post-analysis software for immune sequencing data. Study summary: Some patients lacked subtype; others had relapsing-remitting, secondary progressive or progressive-relapsing disease. Whole-study results and caveats: Patients used a few TRBV segments, including TRBV5-6, TRBV5-1 and TRBV20-1, more often than controls.

Trimming at V came to 0 bases and at J to 3 bases, leaving 7 bases not matched to a gene. Germline V gene data show CDR1 as SGHKS and CDR2 as YYEKEE (reference sequence). The CDR3 is made up of 16 amino acids. Built from TCR beta cDNA, the libraries had unique molecular identifiers in them. One entry per CDR3 protein, called by TCRdb with MiXCR from the PCR reads. The sample contains roughly 620,000 distinct CDR3 sequences, around 47% of which appear only once. Sequenced input: blood. The sequence came from a girl aged 5-17 years with multiple sclerosis. This chain joins TRBV5-5 and TRBJ2-3; 7 bases fit TRBD2. This chain's CDR3 is CASSLVLAIITDTQYF. The CDR3 nucleotides read TGTGCCAGCAGCTTGGTACTAGCGATTATAACAGATACGCAGTATTTT.